The 26 T cell receptor beta chains presented below share a single source sample, sequenced in a study of blood T cell repertoires in COVID-19. Clones were read by immunoSEQ multiplex PCR, and TCRdb kept only the in-frame ones, dropping some. The sample has over 85,000 clones, 70% to 80% seen once. Sequenced: peripheral blood. The receptors shown here come from a man aged 70-80 years with acute or convalescent COVID-19.

V is TRBV25-1 and J is TRBJ1-1; D is possibly TRBD1 (5 bases). Trimming removed 1 base from V and 8 bases from J, with 8 bases in between. The CDR3 runs 12 residues. From germline, CDR1 is MGHDK and CDR2 SYGVNS. CDR3 nucleotides: TGTGCCAGCAGTGAATCGGGGGAAGAAGCTTTCTTT. Encoded protein: CASSESGEEAFF.

V gene TRBV27 combines with J gene TRBJ2-1, with D possibly matching TRBD2 (6 bases). V shed 5 bases and J shed 10 bases, with 12 bases lying between them. The CDR3 runs 12 residues. Germline V gene data show CDR1 as MNHEY and CDR2 as SMNVEV (reference sequence). The chain's CDR3 is CASSPLGGEQFF. As DNA, the CDR3 is TGTGCCAGCAGTCCCCTCGGGGGAGAGCAGTTCTTC.

The chain joins TRBV5-4 to TRBJ2-2; the D gene is possibly TRBD1 (7 bases). CDR1 and CDR2 from the germline V gene are SGHNT and YYREEE (reference sequence). The V and J ends lost 0 bases and 4 bases respectively, with 13 bases between them. CDR3 length equals 16 residues. In DNA form, the CDR3 reads TGTGCCAGCAGCTTGGCAACAGGGGAGGCCACCGGGGAGCTGTTTTTT. It translates to CASSLATGEATGELFF. Supplemented by reference TRBV5-4 and TRBJ2-2, the full variable domain reads ETGVTQSPTHLIKTRGQQVTLRCSSQSGHNTVSWYQQALGQGPQFIFQYYREEENGRGNFPPRFSGLQFPNYSSELNVNALELDDSALYLCASSLATGEATGELFFGEGSRLTVL.

The chain links TRBV7-9 to TRBJ2-7, with a possible D match to TRBD2 (6 bases). V was pared by 1 base and J by 2 bases, with 12 bases between. Germline CDR1 SEHNR, CDR2 FQNEAQ (reference sequence). This CDR3 region has 15 residues. This CDR3 reads CASSLGGEDAYEQYF. CDR3 bases: TGTGCCAGCAGCTTAGGGGGGGAGGACGCCTACGAGCAGTACTTC.

The chain links TRBV28 to TRBJ2-1; 8 positions agree with TRBD2. The CDR3 length is 14 residues. J was trimmed by 8 bases and V by 2 bases; bases with no gene match: 5. Germline V gene data show CDR1 as MDHEN and CDR2 as SYDVKM. The CDR3 DNA reads TGTGCCAGCAGTTTAGTAGCGGGAATCGATGAGCAGTTCTTC. Translation: CASSLVAGIDEQFF.

V gene TRBV6-5 combines with J gene TRBJ2-7; 8 positions agree with TRBD1. J lost 3 bases, V lost 7 bases, and 5 bases had no gene match. Germline V gene data show CDR1 as MNHEY and CDR2 as SVGAGI. The CDR3 is 13 residues long. The DNA of the CDR3 is TGTGCCAGCACTCGGGGACAGGACTACGAGCAGTACTTC. The encoded protein is CASTRGQDYEQYF.

The V and J genes are TRBV19 and TRBJ2-2, with D tentatively TRBD2 (5 bases). Trimming took 5 bases from V and 1 from J, leaving 11 bases between them. The CDR3 is made up of 15 amino acids. CDR1 and CDR2 (germline): LNHDA, SQIVND (reference sequence). The CDR3 loop reads CASSFRDGNTGELFF. CDR3 DNA: TGTGCCAGTAGTTTTCGGGATGGGAACACCGGGGAGCTGTTTTTT.

This rearrangement joins TRBV28 to TRBJ2-1, with D possibly being TRBD2 (6 bases). This CDR3 is built from 15 residues. Trimming took off 3 bases at V and 4 bases at J, with 13 bases between the two ends. Per germline, CDR1 MDHEN and CDR2 SYDVKM. The CDR3 loop is CASSLGGLIYNEQFF. The CDR3, as DNA: TGTGCCAGCAGTTTGGGGGGACTCATTTACAATGAGCAGTTCTTC.

This clone was seen many times. The chain employs TRBV28 and TRBJ2-5, with TRBD2 matching over 14 bases. The CDR3 runs to 17 residues. Germline V gene sequence: CDR1 MDHEN, CDR2 SYDVKM. With V trimmed by 5 bases and J by 4 bases, 9 bases remained unmatched. The CDR3 DNA reads as TGTGCCAGCAGTCCATCCATGGGACTAGCGGGAGTAGAGACCCAGTACTTC. Encoded protein: CASSPSMGLAGVETQYF.

The rearrangement links TRBV5-1 to TRBJ1-6, with a possible D match to TRBD1 (5 bases). Germline V gene sequence: CDR1 SGHRS, CDR2 YFSETQ. V gave up 4 bases and J gave up 2 bases, with 10 bases separating them. The CDR3 totals 15 residues. The CDR3: CASSHDRPYNSPLHF. The CDR3 DNA follows: TGCGCCAGCAGCCACGACAGACCCTATAATTCACCCCTCCACTTT.

This clone was recorded once. V usage is TRBV10-3 and J usage is TRBJ2-5, with 7 bases that match TRBD2. The V gene's germline CDR1 is ENHRY and CDR2 SYGVKD. After removal of 4 bases from V and 3 bases from J, the junction contained 5 bases not matched to a gene. The CDR3 loop spans 14 amino acids. CDR3 coding DNA: TGTGCCATCAGTGGTCGGCTAGCGGAAGAGACCCAGTACTTC. Its translation: CAISGRLAEETQYF.

This chain uses TRBV24-1 with TRBJ2-1; 11 bases are shared with TRBD2. This CDR3 comprises 16 residues. V lost 4 bases and J lost 7; bases outside the gene matches: 8. CDR1 is KGHDR and CDR2 is SFDVKD in the germline V gene. The CDR3 DNA is TGTGCCACCAGTGACCCAACTAGCGGGAGTCGGAATGAGCAGTTCTTC. The encoded protein is CATSDPTSGSRNEQFF.

This chain uses TRBV19 with TRBJ1-2, with unresolved D. V lost 7 bases and J lost 4, with 16 bases in between. Germline values: CDR1 LNHDA, CDR2 SQIVND (reference sequence). This CDR3 spans 14 amino acids. The CDR3 DNA reads as TGTGCCAGTATCTCGGACCGTGGAGGCTATGGCTACACCTTC. This codes for CASISDRGGYGYTF. Full variable domain (outside the CDR3, taken from reference TRBV19 and TRBJ1-2): DGGITQSPKYLFRKEGQNVTLSCEQNLNHDAMYWYRQDPGQGLRLIYYSQIVNDFQKGDIAEGYSVSREKKESFPLTVTSAQKNPTAFYLCASISDRGGYGYTFGSGTRLTVV.

This clone was recorded a few times. The chain recombines TRBV3-1 (or the pseudogene TRBV3-2) with TRBJ2-7, with D possibly being TRBD2 (6 bases). The germline V gene encodes CDR1 LGHDT and CDR2 YNNKEL (reference sequence). Trimming stripped 5 bases from V and 2 bases from J, with 13 bases between. The CDR3 consists of 14 residues. The CDR3 protein is CASSSPAGAYEQYF. The CDR3 bases are TGTGCCAGCAGCTCCCCAGCGGGCGCCTACGAGCAGTACTTC.

The sample holds a few counts of this clone. This chain links TRBV5-1 with TRBJ1-1; 9 positions agree with TRBD1. In germline, CDR1 is SGHRS, CDR2 YFSETQ. The CDR3 runs to 13 residues. The junction had 1 base not matched to a gene; V was cut back by 6 bases and J by 1 base. CDR3 residues: CASKGQGNTEAFF. CDR3 nucleotides: TGCGCCAGCAAGGGACAGGGGAACACTGAAGCTTTCTTT.

The J gene is TRBJ2-3, the V gene TRBV18; 8 nucleotides agree with TRBD1. This CDR3 comprises 14 residues. Germline lookup yields CDR1 KGHSH and CDR2 LQKENI. Trimming at V came to 5 bases and at J to 3 bases, leaving 4 bases not matched to a gene. Here the CDR3 DNA reads TGTGCCAGCTCAGCGACAGGGGCAACAGATACGCAGTATTTT. This codes for CASSATGATDTQYF. The whole variable domain, remainder taken from reference TRBV18 and TRBJ2-3, is NAGVMQNPRHLVRRRGQEARLRCSPMKGHSHVYWYRQLPEEGLKFMVYLQKENIIDESGMPKERFSAEFPKEGPSILRIQQVVRGDSAAYFCASSATGATDTQYFGPGTRLTVL.

The V and J genes are TRBV11-1 and TRBJ1-5; TRBD1 matches at 9 bases. CDR1 is SGHAT, CDR2 FQDESV, per germline (reference sequence). V lost 0 bases, J lost 0 bases, and 9 bases stayed unmatched. The CDR3 extends over 19 amino acids. CDR3 amino acids: CASSLALDRGRHSNQPQHF. Written as DNA, the CDR3 is TGTGCCAGCAGCTTAGCGTTGGACAGGGGCCGCCATAGCAATCAGCCCCAGCATTTT.

The chain is built from TRBV3-1 (or the pseudogene TRBV3-2) and TRBJ2-1; TRBD2 matches at 13 bases. The junction had 7 bases not matched to a gene; V was cut back by 4 bases and J by 7 bases. The CDR3 runs 16 residues. Germline lookup yields CDR1 LGHDT and CDR2 YNNKEL (reference sequence). The CDR3 protein is CASSPTSGRVGNEQFF. Here the CDR3 DNA reads TGTGCCAGCAGCCCAACTAGCGGGAGGGTAGGGAATGAGCAGTTCTTC.

The genes are TRBV10-3 and TRBJ2-3; the match to TRBD2 covers 8 bases. The CDR3 runs to 16 residues. The germline gives CDR1 ENHRY, CDR2 SYGVKD. J was trimmed by 2 bases and V by 0 bases; bases with no gene match: 4. The CDR3 sequence is CAISESSGDPTDTQYF. CDR3 sequence (DNA): TGTGCCATCAGTGAGTCTAGCGGGGATCCCACAGATACGCAGTATTTT.

In its sample, this clone was seen once. The V and J genes are TRBV18 and TRBJ2-5; 11 bases are a match to TRBD1. Trimming cost V 0 bases and J 14 bases; bases outside gene matches: 11. The CDR3 is 15 residues long. Germline loops: CDR1 KGHSH, CDR2 LQKENI. CDR3 sequence: CASSPPRTGGIPPYF. The CDR3 DNA reads TGTGCCAGCTCACCACCCCGGACAGGGGGCATCCCTCCTTACTTC.

This chain links TRBV7-2 with TRBJ1-5, with D possibly TRBD1 on 6 matching bases. Per germline, CDR1 SGHTA and CDR2 FQGNSA. CDR3 length equals 15 residues. The V and J ends lost 6 bases and 3 bases respectively, with 15 bases between them. The CDR3 here is CASSLTGTNNQPQHF. CDR3 nucleotides: TGTGCCAGCAGTTTAACCGGGACAAACAATCAGCCCCAGCATTTT. The complete variable domain, with remaining parts taken from reference TRBV7-2 and TRBJ1-5, reads GAGVSQSPSNKVTEKGKDVELRCDPISGHTALYWYRQSLGQGLEFLIYFQGNSAPDKSGLPSDRFSAERTGGSVSTLTIQRTQQEDSAVYLCASSLTGTNNQPQHFGDGTRLSIL.

This chain links TRBV3-1 (or the pseudogene TRBV3-2) with TRBJ1-2; TRBD1 matches 7 bases. The CDR3 is made up of 14 amino acids. Germline-derived CDR1 and CDR2 are LGHDT and YNNKEL (reference sequence). J lost 3 bases, V lost 8 bases, and 9 bases had no gene match. The DNA for the CDR3 is TGTGCCAGCCGGAGGACAGGCGTTTACTATGGCTACACCTTC. It translates to CASRRTGVYYGYTF.

The rearrangement joins TRBV5-1 to TRBJ2-1; D is perhaps TRBD2 (6 bases). CDR1 and CDR2 from the germline V gene are SGHRS and YFSETQ. The V and J ends lost 1 base and 6 bases respectively, with 14 bases between them. The CDR3 extends over 15 amino acids. CDR3 region: CASSLYGSSFNEQFF. CDR3 DNA: TGCGCCAGCAGCTTGTACGGGAGCTCTTTCAATGAGCAGTTCTTC.

The chain carries TRBV4-2 and TRBJ2-7, with 8 bases matching TRBD2. Trimming removed 4 bases from V and 2 bases from J; junction bases left unmatched: 7. The V gene's germline CDR1 is LGHNA and CDR2 YNFKEQ. CDR3 size: 15 residues. CDR3: CASSPPGTRPYEQYF. Here the CDR3 DNA reads TGTGCCAGCAGCCCCCCCGGGACTAGACCCTACGAGCAGTACTTC.

This clone was observed a few times. The J gene is TRBJ1-1, the V gene TRBV30; D perhaps matches TRBD1 (6 bases). Per germline, CDR1 GTSNPN and CDR2 SVGIG (reference sequence). The CDR3 extends over 12 amino acids. Trimming cost V 2 bases and J 4 bases, with 8 bases left between them. The CDR3, as DNA: TGTGCCTGGAGTCAGGGGAGCACTGAAGCTTTCTTT. Protein sequence: CAWSQGSTEAFF. The whole variable domain, remainder taken from reference TRBV30 and TRBJ1-1, is SQTIHQWPATLVQPVGSPLSLECTVEGTSNPNLYWYRQAAGRGLQLLFYSVGIGQISSEVPQNLSASRPQDRQFILSSKKLLLSDSGFYLCAWSQGSTEAFFGQGTRLTVV.

This clone was observed a single time. The chain has TRBV4-1 and TRBJ2-7; D unclear. This CDR3 is built from 15 residues. CDR1 MGHRA and CDR2 YSYEKL come from the germline V gene. Trimming removed 4 bases at V and 0 bases at J, with 13 bases between. CDR3 coding DNA: TGCGCCAGCAGCCTCGCGGCCAGCAGCTCCTACGAGCAGTACTTC. As protein: CASSLAASSSYEQYF.